The source of this TCR beta chain is a study of blood T cell repertoires in COVID-19. Looking at the study overall: The samples span acute and convalescent COVID-19 from the United States, Italy and Spain. Sample material is recorded as cDNA or gDNA derived from T cells, B-cell-depleted T cells, or PBMCs.

Original data processing: Nucleated cell counts were estimated from reference gene primer amplification. The protocol was immunoSEQ multiplex PCR, while the TCRdb copy is restricted to in-frame clones and leaves out a portion. V and J calls and clone size follow that table, whereas D and trimming were derived from the DNA. Here the sample spans 200,000 or so clones, over 75% being singletons. CDR1 is SGHRS, CDR2 YFSETQ, per germline. The V gene end was trimmed by 0 bases and the J gene end by 4 bases; junction bases not matched to a gene: 6. The CDR3 is made up of 17 amino acids. The gene calls are TRBV5-1 and TRBJ1-6; 8 bases agree with TRBD1. Sequencing input: peripheral blood. The sequence was collected from a human donor with active or convalescent COVID-19. The donor label of this sample is uncertain. The CDR3 DNA follows: TGCGCCAGCAGCTTGGCCAACGACAGGGGATATAATTCACCCCTCCACTTT. Translating it yields CASSLANDRGYNSPLHF.